The 24 T cell receptor beta chains in this list originate from one sample, sequenced in a study of tumor and adjacent non-tumor tissue in lung cancer. The library came from three nested PCR rounds adapted from ARM-PCR protocols. TCRdb re-called the multiplex PCR reads through MiXCR, storing one row per CDR3 protein. Here the sample spans about 110,000 distinct CDR3 sequences, over 75% being singletons. RNA was extracted from bulk tissue without any cell sorting. Specimen: lung tumor tissue. Receptors originate from a man aged 65 to 79 with non-small cell lung cancer.

This clonotype has a count of ten or more. The J gene is TRBJ1-2, the V gene TRBV28; TRBD1 aligns across 7 bases. This CDR3 contains 14 residues. The germline gives CDR1 MDHEN, CDR2 SYDVKM. Unmatched junction bases numbered 8, after V lost 6 bases and J lost 4 bases. The CDR3 region is CASRRGTAIYGYTF. The CDR3, as DNA: TGTGCCAGCAGGCGCGGGACAGCTATCTATGGCTACACCTTC.

With regard to this clonotype: A read error may be the cause here, since a much bigger clone is one base away. In DNA form, the CDR3 reads TGCAGTGTTAGAGTCAACAGGGGCGCCGGGGAGCTGTTTTTT. Its translation is CSVRVNRGAGELFF. The rearrangement joins TRBV20-1 to TRBJ2-2; 7 positions agree with TRBD1. The length of the CDR3 is 14 residues. Germline V gives CDR1 DFQATT, CDR2 SNEGSKA (reference sequence).

Concerning this clonotype itself: The junction shows a germline mismatch at one end, possibly a read error. The genes are TRBV11-2 and TRBJ2-1; possible D gene TRBD1, 5 bases. CDR1 is SGHAT and CDR2 is FQNNGV in the germline V gene. This CDR3 contains 14 residues. CDR3 in DNA: TGTGCCAGCAGCTTAGGTAGACAGTACAATGAGCAATTCTTC. Translated, it gives CASSLGRQYNEQFF.

This clonotype was picked up many times. V gene TRBV4-1 combines with J gene TRBJ2-5; possible D gene TRBD1, 7 bases. Germline-derived CDR1 and CDR2 are MGHRA and YSYEKL. CDR3 length: 17 amino acids. V was cut by 4 bases and J by 4 bases, with 22 bases left in between. CDR3 residues: CASSLGGSRGVPETQYF. The CDR3 DNA reads as TGCGCCAGCAGCCTTGGAGGATCCAGGGGGGTGCCAGAGACCCAGTACTTC.

This clonotype was detected a few times. Since a much larger clone is just one base distant, this may be a read error. The chain has TRBV20-1 and TRBJ2-1; 9 nucleotides line up with TRBD2. CDR3 length equals 16 residues. Germline CDR1 reads DFQATT; CDR2 reads SNEGSKA (reference sequence). The CDR3 coding sequence is TGCAGTGGTAGAGATCCCGCGGGAGGGAGATACAATGAGCAGTTCTTC. It yields the protein CSGRDPAGGRYNEQFF.

Concerning this clonotype itself: One end of the junction fails to match germline, which may point to a read error. The chain carries TRBV4-3 and TRBJ2-1, with D perhaps TRBD1 or TRBD2 (5 bases each). There are 15 residues in the CDR3. Germline CDR1 is LGHNA and CDR2 is YSLEER. DNA of the CDR3: TGTGCCAACAGCCAACATACCGGGGCTTATAATGAGCAGTTCTTC. It codes for CANSQHTGAYNEQFF.

As concerns this clonotype: The junction does not match germline at one end; this may be a read error. The chain carries TRBV6-2 or TRBV6-3 and TRBJ2-3; unclear D gene. Germline assignment: CDR1 MNHEY and CDR2 SVGEGT. CDR3 length: 11 amino acids. CDR3 DNA: TGTGCCAGCAATTACGGAAATACGCAGTATTTT. Residues: CASNYGNTQYF.

Note on this clonotype: At one boundary the junction diverges from the germline segment, which might be a read error. The chain joins TRBV6-5 to TRBJ2-2; weak D call: TRBD1 (7 bases). Per the germline V gene, CDR1 is MNHEY and CDR2 is SVGAGI. This CDR3 region has 19 residues. The CDR3 loop is CASSYYPPGTVGSGGDLFF. For the CDR3, the DNA is TGTGCCAGTAGTTACTACCCCCCCGGGACAGTGGGTAGTGGCGGGGACCTGTTTTTT.

As for this clonotype: Compared with germline, one end of the junction differs, possibly owing to a read error. The chain carries TRBV4-1 and TRBJ2-1, with D perhaps assigned TRBD1 or TRBD2 (5 bases each). This CDR3 comprises 16 residues. Germline values: CDR1 MGHRA, CDR2 YSYEKL. CDR3 bases: TGCGCCTGCAGCCGCTCCACGGGGCTTACCTACAATGAGCAGTTATTC. Its translation is CACSRSTGLTYNEQLF.

CDR3 nucleotides: TGCAGTCCCGAGAGAGGGAAAGCTAACTATGGCTACACCTTC. This gives the protein CSPERGKANYGYTF. V usage is TRBV29-1 and J usage is TRBJ1-2; D unclear. The germline gives CDR1 SQVTM, CDR2 ANQGSEA. The CDR3 spans 14 residues.

V and J are TRBV29-1 and TRBJ1-4; no firm D call. The CDR3 spans 13 residues. CDR1 and CDR2 from the germline V gene are SQVTM and ANQGSEA. V was trimmed by 6 bases and J by 6 bases, leaving 14 bases between them. The DNA for the CDR3 is TGCAGCGTCTGCTACATTCCCCATGAAAAACTGTTTTTT. Protein sequence: CSVCYIPHEKLFF.

About this clonotype itself: One junction end disagrees with the germline gene, perhaps due to a read error. This chain's CDR3 is CSARCGGNSIYF. The CDR3 DNA reads as TGCAGTGCTAGATGTGGAGGAAACTCCATATATTTT. The chain recombines TRBV20-1 with TRBJ1-3, with unresolved D. The CDR3 length is 12 residues. Germline V gene sequence: CDR1 DFQATT, CDR2 SNEGSKA (reference sequence).

The V call is TRBV13, the J call TRBJ2-3; a possible D gene is TRBD1 (5 bases). Germline V gives CDR1 PRHDT, CDR2 FYEKMQ (reference sequence). CDR3 length equals 16 residues. The V end was cut by 6 bases, the J end by 1 base, with 17 bases between. The DNA of the CDR3 is TGTGCCAGCAGTCGGCGTAGGGGTGAGGGCACAGATACGCAGTATTTT. Protein sequence: CASSRRRGEGTDTQYF.

Comments on this clonotype: Germline is not matched at one junction end, which may reflect a read error. The genes are TRBV6-6 and TRBJ2-3; 9 positions match TRBD1. This CDR3 region has 17 residues. Germline V gene data show CDR1 as MNHNY and CDR2 as SVGAGI (reference sequence). The CDR3 nucleotides are TGTGCCAGCGGTTACGATCCAGACAGGGGGAGCACAGATACGCACTATTTT. This translates into CASGYDPDRGSTDTHYF.

The chain has TRBV29-1 and TRBJ2-2, with D perhaps matching TRBD2 (6 bases). Germline V gene lookup returns CDR1 SQVTM and CDR2 ANQGSEA. The CDR3 contains 14 residues. CDR3 loop: CGADVAVGTGELFF. CDR3 nucleotides: TGCGGCGCCGACGTAGCGGTGGGCACTGGGGAGCTGTTTTTT.

A remark on this clonotype: Because the CDR3 is missing its conserved closing phenylalanine or tryptophan, this is likely a read error. J is TRBJ1-5 and V is TRBV28, with a possible D match to TRBD1 (6 bases). Per the germline V gene, CDR1 is MDHEN and CDR2 is SYDVKM. This CDR3 region has 16 residues. This CDR3 is CASSLGGPEMNQPQHY. The CDR3 nucleotides are TGTGCGAGCAGTTTAGGGGGACCGGAGATGAATCAGCCCCAGCATTAT.

Comments on this clonotype: With a much larger clone just one base away, this may be a read error. The V and J genes are TRBV28 and TRBJ2-3, with D possibly matching TRBD1 (6 bases). CDR1 and CDR2 from the germline V gene are MDHEN and SYDVKM. The length of the CDR3 is 16 residues. V shed 5 bases and J shed 0 bases, with 15 bases lying between them. The CDR3 here is CASSQIGGSSTDTQYF. As DNA, the CDR3 is TGTGCCAGCAGTCAAATAGGGGGATCTAGCACAGATACGCAGTATTTT.

For the CDR3, the DNA is TGCAGCGCCCGAGGGACGAACTCCGAGCAGTACTTC. Its protein product is CSARGTNSEQYF. This rearrangement joins TRBV29-1 to TRBJ2-7; the D call may be TRBD1 or TRBD2 (5 bases each). Between the trimmed V and J ends, which lost 7 bases and 6 bases, there was a span of 16 bases. This CDR3 is built from 12 residues. In germline, CDR1 is SQVTM, CDR2 ANQGSEA.

In this sample, this clonotype turned up once. In this CDR3 the conserved last residue, phenylalanine or tryptophan, is missing, so a read error is likely. This chain joins TRBV6-5 and TRBJ1-2, with D unresolved. V was trimmed by 0 bases and J by 7 bases, leaving 18 bases between them. The CDR3 contains 16 residues. The germline V gene has CDR1 MNHEY and CDR2 SVGAGI. CDR3 region: CASSYSGIGQLSGYTS. The CDR3 DNA reads TGTGCCAGCAGTTACTCCGGGATAGGGCAGCTGAGTGGCTACACCTCC.

This clonotype has only one observation. Without the conserved terminal phenylalanine or tryptophan, this CDR3 likely stems from a read error. This chain connects TRBV6-5 to TRBJ2-7; 9 nucleotides agree with TRBD2. This CDR3 is 18 amino acids long. Germline V lookup: CDR1 MNHEY, CDR2 SVGAGI. The CDR3 DNA follows: TGCGCCAGCAGTTACTCTGGGCTAGCGGGACCCCCAGGGTCCGAGCAGTACTCC. Protein: CASSYSGLAGPPGSEQYS.

This clonotype is a singleton in its sample. A read error is possible here, since a much larger clone lies one base away. This sequence joins TRBV20-1 and TRBJ2-1; D perhaps matches TRBD1 (6 bases). CDR3 length: 16 amino acids. Germline loops: CDR1 DFQATT, CDR2 SNEGSKA (reference sequence). The CDR3 loop is CSARDLDRGSYNGQIF. CDR3 bases: TGCAGTGCTAGAGATCTGGACAGAGGCTCCTACAATGGGCAGATCTTC.

With respect to this clonotype: At one boundary the junction diverges from the germline segment, which might be a read error. The chain is built from TRBV11-3 and TRBJ2-1; 14 bases are shared with TRBD2. Germline V CDR1 and CDR2: SGHNT, YENEEA. The CDR3 is made up of 17 amino acids. This CDR3 is CASSLLGTSGGYYEHFF. The CDR3 DNA reads TGTGCCAGCAGTCTCCTAGGGACTAGCGGGGGCTACTATGAGCATTTCTTC.

Comment on this clonotype: The junction does not match germline at one end; this may be a read error. This rearrangement joins TRBV20-1 to TRBJ2-3; D may be TRBD1 (7 bases). CDR1 is DFQATT and CDR2 is SNEGSKA in the germline V gene (reference sequence). There are 16 residues in the CDR3. CDR3 sequence reads: CNARDPRQGGTDTQYF. The CDR3, as DNA: TGCAATGCTAGAGACCCTCGACAGGGTGGGACTGATACACAGTATTTT.

Of note for this clonotype: One junction end does not reproduce the germline sequence, and a read error may be involved. The chain employs TRBV11-3 and TRBJ1-6; D may be TRBD1 (5 bases). The CDR3 is made up of 14 amino acids. In germline, CDR1 is SGHNT, CDR2 YENEEA. Here the CDR3 reads CTSNLGSGNSPLHF. CDR3 sequence (DNA): TGTACCAGCAACCTAGGGTCAGGGAATTCACCCCTCCACTTT. The full variable domain, completed using reference TRBV11-3 and TRBJ1-6, is EAGVVQSPRYKIIEKKQPVAFWCNPISGHNTLYWYLQNLGQGPELLIRYENEEAVDDSQLPKDRFSAERLKGVDSTLKIQPAELGDSAVYLCTSNLGSGNSPLHFGNGTRLTVT.